This T cell receptor (beta chain) was captured in a study of T cells in localized non-small cell lung cancer. Study results and caveats: For the top 100 tumor clones, a median roughly 53 also appeared in adjacent lung.

About this clone: Its antigen is unidentified.

Data came from immunoSEQ multiplex PCR; TCRdb stores just in-frame clones and leaves some out. The table shows 26,000 or so clones, with roughly 89% occurring only once. This CDR3 comprises 13 residues. Germline lookup yields CDR1 MDHEN and CDR2 SYDVKM. V was trimmed by 0 bases and J by 5 bases, leaving 7 bases between them. This rearrangement joins TRBV28 to TRBJ1-1, with D possibly matching TRBD1 (5 bases). The input for sequencing was peripheral blood, taken before any cancer treatment. This sequence originates from a woman aged 18 to 49 with stage I lung adenocarcinoma. DNA for the CDR3: TGTGCCAGCAGTTTATGGGGGGTTACTGAAGCTTTCTTT. As protein: CASSLWGVTEAFF.